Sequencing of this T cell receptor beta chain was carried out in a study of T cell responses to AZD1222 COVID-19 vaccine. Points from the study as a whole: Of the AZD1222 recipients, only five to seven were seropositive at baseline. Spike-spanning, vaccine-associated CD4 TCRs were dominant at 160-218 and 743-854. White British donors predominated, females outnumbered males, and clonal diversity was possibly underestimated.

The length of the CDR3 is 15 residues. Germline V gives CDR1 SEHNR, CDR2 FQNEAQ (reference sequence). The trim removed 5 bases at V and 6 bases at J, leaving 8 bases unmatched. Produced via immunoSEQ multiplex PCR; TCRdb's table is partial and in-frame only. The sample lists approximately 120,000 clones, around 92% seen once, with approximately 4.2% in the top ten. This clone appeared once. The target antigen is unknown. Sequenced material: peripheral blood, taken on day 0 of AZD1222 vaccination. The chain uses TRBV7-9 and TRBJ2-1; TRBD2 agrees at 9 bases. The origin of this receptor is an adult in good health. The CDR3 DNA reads TGTGCCAGCAGCGGCCCCGGGACTAGCACCAATGAGCAGTTCTTC. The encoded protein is CASSGPGTSTNEQFF.